These 24 T cell receptor beta chains were all obtained from the same sample, sequenced in a study of shared clonotypes between healthy human individuals. It was CD45RO-negative cells, positively selected for CCR7, that made up naive CD8 cells, with terminally differentiated effector memory CD45RA+ cells excluded. Profiling relied on immunoSEQ multiplex PCR, and the TCRdb table lists in-frame clones only, not all of them. The data contain some 2.1 million clones, roughly 95% of them singletons. Sequencing was performed on naive CD8+ T cells from PBMCs. Receptors were obtained from a man younger than 30 in good health. Some clones in this sample may be carry-over from other donors' samples.

This chain uses TRBV28 with TRBJ2-7; possible D gene TRBD2, 6 bases. CDR1 and CDR2 (germline): MDHEN, SYDVKM. The CDR3 consists of 15 residues. V lost 6 bases and J 2 bases, leaving 17 bases between the germline ends. CDR3 sequence (DNA): TGTGCCAGCAGCCTAACAATGGCGGGGCCCTACGAGCAGTACTTC. It specifies CASSLTMAGPYEQYF.

The chain carries TRBV11-3 and TRBJ2-1; TRBD1 matches 9 bases. The CDR3 has 18 amino acids. The germline V gene encodes CDR1 SGHNT and CDR2 YENEEA. J was trimmed by 2 bases and V by 5 bases; bases with no gene match: 13. In DNA, the CDR3 is TGTGCCAGCAGCCGGGGAGGGGGCCGACAGGGGGCCTACAATGAGCAGTTCTTC. The encoded protein is CASSRGGGRQGAYNEQFF.

The chain links TRBV4-1 to TRBJ2-1, with 15 positions matching TRBD2. V shed 4 bases, J shed 7 bases, and the junction held 5 bases outside the gene matches. The CDR3 length is 16 residues. In germline, CDR1 is MGHRA, CDR2 YSYEKL. CDR3 protein: CASSPGLAGGGNEQFF. For the CDR3, the DNA is TGCGCCAGCAGCCCGGGACTAGCGGGAGGTGGGAATGAGCAGTTCTTC.

In this sample, this clone turned up a few times. The gene calls are TRBV19 and TRBJ1-1, with TRBD1 identical over 8 bases. This CDR3 spans 14 amino acids. V dropped 4 bases and J dropped 10; count of bases not matched to a gene: 11. Germline CDR1 is LNHDA and CDR2 is SQIVND (reference sequence). The DNA of the CDR3 is TGTGCCAGTAGTACAAGGACAGGGTATAGCGGAGCTTTCTTT. Amino acid sequence: CASSTRTGYSGAFF.

The V gene is TRBV7-9, the J gene TRBJ1-1; D is undetermined. The ends were cut back, 2 bases at V and 8 bases at J, with 6 bases in the middle. In germline, CDR1 is SEHNR, CDR2 FQNEAQ (reference sequence). The CDR3 has 11 amino acids. The CDR3 coding sequence is TGTGCCAGCAGCTTAAATTCGGAAGCTTTCTTT. Protein sequence: CASSLNSEAFF.

The rearrangement links TRBV9 to TRBJ2-7; 10 nucleotides match TRBD1. CDR1 and CDR2 (germline): SGDLS, YYNGEE. The V and J ends lost 3 bases and 2 bases, in that order; junction bases with no gene match: 8. The CDR3 loop spans 16 amino acids. CDR3 amino acids: CASSARDRGPPYEQYF. The CDR3 coding sequence is TGTGCCAGCAGCGCACGAGACAGGGGGCCACCCTACGAGCAGTACTTC.

This clone has a handful of counts. This sequence joins TRBV9 and TRBJ1-1; possible D gene TRBD1, 6 bases. The CDR3 loop spans 12 amino acids. Trimming shortened V by 4 bases and J by 11 bases, and 15 bases separated the two germline ends. Germline CDR1 is SGDLS and CDR2 is YYNGEE. The CDR3, as DNA: TGTGCCAGCAGCCCGGGGGACAACTCTGCTTTCTTT. Translation: CASSPGDNSAFF.

The genes are TRBV19 and TRBJ2-6; D unresolved. The V and J ends lost 2 bases and 1 base respectively, with 9 bases between them. Per germline, CDR1 LNHDA and CDR2 SQIVND (reference sequence). The CDR3 consists of 16 residues. Here the CDR3 DNA reads TGTGCCAGTAGTATATTTTTCATGTCTGGGGCCAACGTCCTGACTTTC. This translates into CASSIFFMSGANVLTF.

The chain links TRBV6-5 to TRBJ2-3; weak D call: TRBD2 (5 bases). The CDR3 runs to 15 residues. The germline CDR1 and CDR2 sequences are MNHEY and SVGAGI. The V gene lost 7 bases and the J gene lost 2 bases, with 16 bases spanning the gap. CDR3 sequence reads: CASTDWILYTDTQYF. Written as DNA, the CDR3 is TGTGCCAGCACGGACTGGATCCTTTACACAGATACGCAGTATTTT.

V and J are TRBV11-2 and TRBJ2-7; either TRBD1 or TRBD2 may supply D (5 bases each). The V end lost 5 bases, the J end lost 0 bases, and 14 bases lay between the germline ends. The CDR3 runs to 15 residues. Germline V gives CDR1 SGHAT, CDR2 FQNNGV. The DNA of the CDR3 is TGTGCCAGCAGCGGCCGGGGCGGAACCTCCTACGAGCAGTACTTC. Amino acids: CASSGRGGTSYEQYF.

The rearrangement uses TRBV4-1 and TRBJ2-7; D perhaps matches TRBD2 (6 bases). This CDR3 has 18 amino acids. The V and J ends lost 1 base and 3 bases respectively, with 22 bases between them. Germline lookup yields CDR1 MGHRA and CDR2 YSYEKL. The CDR3 spells CASSQVLKEGVEGYEQYF. Here the CDR3 DNA reads TGCGCCAGCAGCCAAGTTTTAAAGGAGGGAGTGGAGGGCTACGAGCAGTACTTC.

V and J are TRBV27 and TRBJ2-1, with 8 bases that match TRBD1. Per the germline V gene, CDR1 is MNHEY and CDR2 is SMNVEV (reference sequence). CDR3 length: 15 amino acids. V lost 6 bases and J lost 5; bases outside the gene matches: 9. CDR3 sequence: CASRQTGTGDNEQFF. The CDR3 nucleotides read TGTGCCAGCAGACAAACAGGGACAGGAGACAATGAGCAGTTCTTC.

J is TRBJ2-7 and V is TRBV9; D is perhaps TRBD1 (6 bases). Per the germline V gene, CDR1 is SGDLS and CDR2 is YYNGEE. The length of the CDR3 is 18 residues. V lost 0 bases and J 3 bases, leaving 22 bases between the germline ends. Here the CDR3 reads CASSVAPTVFGGGYEQYF. The CDR3, as DNA: TGTGCCAGCAGCGTAGCCCCGACGGTCTTTGGGGGCGGCTACGAGCAGTACTTC.

The V call is TRBV19, the J call TRBJ2-7; D is tentatively TRBD1 or TRBD2 (5 bases each). The ends were cut back, 8 bases at V and 3 bases at J, with 14 bases in the middle. This CDR3 has 13 residues. The germline V gene encodes CDR1 LNHDA and CDR2 SQIVND (reference sequence). For the CDR3, the DNA is TGTGCCAGTGGACGGGACGTAGGCTACGAGCAGTACTTC. It translates to CASGRDVGYEQYF.

In its sample, this clone was seen once. The chain employs TRBV27 and TRBJ2-7, with 10 bases identical to TRBD2. Losses at the gene ends were 7 bases for V and 5 bases for J; bases not matched to a gene: 11. Germline loops: CDR1 MNHEY, CDR2 SMNVEV (reference sequence). The CDR3 has 15 residues. CDR3 coding DNA: TGTGCCAGCAAACTAGCGGGAATGAGGATCCACGAGCAGTACTTC. Encoded protein: CASKLAGMRIHEQYF.

This clone was seen just once. The V gene is TRBV27, the J gene TRBJ1-2; D not certain. The germline CDR1 and CDR2 sequences are MNHEY and SMNVEV (reference sequence). With 4 bases removed from V and 3 bases from J, the gap between germline ends came to 9 bases. CDR3 length equals 13 residues. CDR3 sequence (DNA): TGTGCCAGCAGTTACCTCCCCCACTATGGCTACACCTTC. Translated, it gives CASSYLPHYGYTF.

On this clone itself: Different DNA sequences within this sample yield the same CDR3. This chain uses TRBV19 with TRBJ1-1; D not certain. V lost 6 bases and J 1 base, leaving 6 bases between the germline ends. Germline V CDR1 and CDR2: LNHDA, SQIVND (reference sequence). The CDR3 has 12 amino acids. CDR3 DNA: TGTGCCAGTAGGCTGGGGAACACTGAAGCTTTCTTT. Translated, it gives CASRLGNTEAFF. The full variable domain, in which reference TRBV19 and TRBJ1-1 provide the parts outside the CDR3, is DGGITQSPKYLFRKEGQNVTLSCEQNLNHDAMYWYRQDPGQGLRLIYYSQIVNDFQKGDIAEGYSVSREKKESFPLTVTSAQKNPTAFYLCASRLGNTEAFFGQGTRLTVV.

The chain has TRBV9 and TRBJ2-5, with D possibly being TRBD1 (6 bases). Germline V lookup: CDR1 SGDLS, CDR2 YYNGEE. The ends were cut back, 0 bases at V and 1 base at J, with 19 bases in the middle. The length of the CDR3 is 18 residues. The CDR3 protein is CASSVDYRGRGPQETQYF. CDR3 DNA sequence: TGTGCCAGCAGCGTAGATTACCGCGGCAGGGGTCCCCAAGAGACCCAGTACTTC.

This chain joins TRBV27 and TRBJ2-3; D is possibly TRBD1 (7 bases). CDR3 length: 16 amino acids. V was cut by 5 bases and J by 2 bases, with 17 bases left in between. CDR1 and CDR2 from the germline V gene are MNHEY and SMNVEV (reference sequence). CDR3 nucleotide sequence: TGTGCCAGCAGTGTCCACAGGGGAGGCGACACAGATACGCAGTATTTT. This encodes CASSVHRGGDTDTQYF.

CDR3 sequence reads: CASSLIYPSGANVLTF. The CDR3 bases are TGTGCCAGCAGCTTAATCTATCCGTCTGGGGCCAACGTCCTGACTTTC. The chain combines TRBV7-3 with TRBJ2-6; D unresolved. Germline-derived CDR1 and CDR2 are SGHTA and FQGTGA. This CDR3 contains 16 residues. The V end lost 1 base, the J end lost 1 base, and 8 bases lay between the germline ends.

Remarks on this clone: At the DNA level, this CDR3 is encoded by other sequences in the same sample as well. V usage is TRBV5-8 and J usage is TRBJ2-7; 8 positions agree with TRBD1. Germline V gives CDR1 SGHTS, CDR2 YDEGEE. Losses at the gene ends were 4 bases for V and 0 bases for J; bases not matched to a gene: 3. The CDR3 consists of 14 residues. The CDR3 DNA is TGTGCCAGCAGCCGGACAGGGAGCTCCTACGAGCAGTACTTC. It yields the protein CASSRTGSSYEQYF.

The rearrangement joins TRBV4-1 to TRBJ1-4, with 7 bases fitting TRBD1. V trimming: 4 bases; J trimming: 4 bases; junction bases outside the gene matches: 6. The CDR3 loop spans 15 amino acids. CDR1 is MGHRA, CDR2 YSYEKL, per germline. The CDR3 region has the DNA TGCGCCAGCAGCCCCCGGGACAGCTTTAATGAAAAACTGTTTTTT. Protein: CASSPRDSFNEKLFF.

J is TRBJ2-1 and V is TRBV4-1; possible D gene TRBD2, 6 bases. The CDR3 has 14 residues. V lost 1 base and J lost 9, with 13 bases in between. Germline CDR1 and CDR2: MGHRA and YSYEKL. The CDR3 DNA reads as TGCGCCAGCAGCCAAGTGGGACTTCTCAGTGAGCAGTTCTTC. This sequence encodes CASSQVGLLSEQFF.

V gene TRBV13 combines with J gene TRBJ2-1; 10 positions match TRBD2. CDR3 length: 16 residues. V lost 2 bases, J lost 4 bases, and 5 bases stayed unmatched. The V gene's germline CDR1 is PRHDT and CDR2 FYEKMQ (reference sequence). CDR3 amino acids: CASSLIMTSGYNEQFF. The DNA of the CDR3 is TGTGCCAGCAGCTTAATCATGACTAGCGGGTACAATGAGCAGTTCTTC.